This TCR beta chain emerged from a study of blood T cell repertoires in COVID-19 (dated by TCRdb to the early 2020s). About the full investigation: Samples from collaborators originated in the United States, Italy and Spain and spanned both the acute and convalescent phases of COVID-19. The material from the prospective study consisted of cDNA or gDNA derived from T cells, B-cell-depleted T cells, or PBMCs. Deeply sampled blood TCRbeta repertoires from subjects exposed to, actively infected with, or recovered from COVID-19 were included in the dataset. A freely available public database, intended as a resource for researchers studying the immune response to SARS-CoV-2, is where the repertoires were released. The samples were drawn from the first 160 participants of the ongoing ImmuneRACE study and from 1,254 subjects provided by 6 global collaborators. A de-identified subject ID, COVID-19 status, age in years and sex were almost always included in the sample metadata. HLA class I and class II types, where available, came from metadata supplied by the sample provider rather than from assay-based typing. The paper as a whole reports these results and caveats: The amount of clinical and demographic metadata varied by source and participant and was provided uncurated.

The immunoSEQ Assay, a bias-controlled multiplex PCR, was used to amplify TCRbeta CDR3 regions from genomic DNA. In the paper's pipeline: Nucleated cell counts per sample were estimated from amplification of reference gene primers within the assay. To quantify the absolute abundance of each unique TCRbeta CDR3 rearrangement, sequence reads were collapsed and filtered. Productive Simpson clonality was computed per sample as the square root of Simpson's diversity index over productive rearrangements. TCRdb's version of the immuneACCESS table is confined to in-frame rearrangements and falls short of the full clone set. An unresolved V gene accounts for under half of the shortfall where checked; the remainder is of unknown origin. V, J and clone size are those of that table, while D and trimming were read from the DNA. A total of hundreds of thousands of clones appear in this sample, about 90% of them only once. The ten largest make up less than 1.6% of the sample.

As concerns this clone: Its recognized antigen is unknown. No much larger clone exists at a distance of one base, and base qualities are not known.

Samples from volunteer blood donors who had recovered from COVID-19 were contributed by a second Seattle source. Each collaborating institution followed its own protocols to collect whole blood in K2EDTA tubes. For TCRbeta analysis, collaborators shipped samples as frozen whole blood, isolated PBMCs, or DNA extracted from either of those sample types. V ends up 5 bases short and J 6 bases short, with an unmatched junction base count of 2. The CDR3 runs 13 amino acids, cysteine and phenylalanine included. Only the CDR3 region is kept as DNA, spanning 39 bases read in frame from base 1. CDR1 and CDR2, looked up from the germline V gene, are SNHLY and FYNNEI.

This receptor was identified in a woman aged 40 to 50 who had recovered from COVID-19. What was sequenced was peripheral blood. The chain joins TRBV2 to TRBJ1-4; 8 bases in between match TRBD1. The CDR3 has the sequence CASSPQGDEKLFF. The sequence in DNA is TGTGCCAGCAGTCCACAGGGGGATGAAAAACTGTTTTTT.